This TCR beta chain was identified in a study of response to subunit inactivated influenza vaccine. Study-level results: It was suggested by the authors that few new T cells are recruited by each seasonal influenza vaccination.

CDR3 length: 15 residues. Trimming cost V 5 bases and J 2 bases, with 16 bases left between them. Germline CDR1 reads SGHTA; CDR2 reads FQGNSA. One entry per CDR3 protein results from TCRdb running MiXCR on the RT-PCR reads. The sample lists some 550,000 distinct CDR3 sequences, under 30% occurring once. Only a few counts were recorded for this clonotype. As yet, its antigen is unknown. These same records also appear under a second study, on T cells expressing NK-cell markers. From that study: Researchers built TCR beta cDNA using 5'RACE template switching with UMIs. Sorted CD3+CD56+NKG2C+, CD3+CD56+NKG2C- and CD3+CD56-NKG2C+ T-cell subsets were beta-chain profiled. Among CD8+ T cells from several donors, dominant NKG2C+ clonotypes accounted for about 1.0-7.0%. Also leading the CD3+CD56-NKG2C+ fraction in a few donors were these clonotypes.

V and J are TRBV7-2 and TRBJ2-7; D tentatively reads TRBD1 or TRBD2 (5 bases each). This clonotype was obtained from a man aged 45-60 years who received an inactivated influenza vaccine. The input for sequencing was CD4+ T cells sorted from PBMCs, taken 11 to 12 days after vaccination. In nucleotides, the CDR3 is TGTGCCAGCAGCCTCAGCCGGGACCTAACCTACGAGCAGTACTTC. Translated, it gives CASSLSRDLTYEQYF.